This TCR beta chain was sequenced during a study of T cell changes during pregnancy in multiple sclerosis. The germline CDR1 and CDR2 sequences are SGHTA and FQGNSA. V was shortened by 1 base and J by 8 bases, with 11 bases between the two germline ends. The CDR3 has 14 residues. Using immunoSEQ multiplex PCR, the repertoire was profiled, and TCRdb retains in-frame clones only, with some absent. The data show about 70,000 clones, approximately 94% seen once. The specimen was peripheral blood, collected in the third trimester of pregnancy. This clonotype originated in a female donor with multiple sclerosis, enrolled in a pregnancy study. V gene TRBV7-2 combines with J gene TRBJ1-4, with no clear D. The chain's CDR3 is CASSLVRDGEKLFF. Written as DNA, the CDR3 is TGTGCCAGCAGCTTAGTTCGCGACGGGGAAAAACTGTTTTTT.